A selection of T cell receptor beta chains follows, all from one sample in a study of cytomegalovirus exposure and HLA in healthy donors. Sequencing used immunoSEQ multiplex PCR; TCRdb keeps in-frame clones, though not all of them. The sample includes approximately 90,000 clones, over 70% of them seen just once. Material for sequencing was PBMCs. The receptor source for this set is a man in his forties in good health and CMV-seronegative. Both conserved end residues are part of each CDR3. D genes are given only for firm matches. Some rows mark clone size as missing; the rest say once, few, many or name a class of expanded clone.

cdr3_length	v_call	j_call	d_call	clone_size	cdr3_aa	cdr3_nt
14	TRBV6-5	TRBJ1-3	-	-	CASSSVYSGNTIYF	TGTGCCAGCAGTTCCGTCTACTCGGGGAACACCATATATTTT
16	TRBV11-2	TRBJ2-3	-	-	CASSRRQAPSTDTQYF	TGTGCCAGCAGCCGACGACAGGCCCCTAGCACAGATACGCAGTATTTT
15	TRBV18	TRBJ1-2	TRBD1	-	CASSPPTGTNYGYTF	TGTGCCAGCTCACCACCGACAGGGACAAACTATGGCTACACCTTC
16	TRBV15	TRBJ2-7	TRBD1	-	CATSRADRGQVYEQYF	TGTGCCACCAGCAGGGCGGACAGGGGCCAAGTCTACGAGCAGTACTTC
11	TRBV4-1	TRBJ2-1	-	-	CASSLNNEQFF	TGCGCCAGCAGCCTTAACAATGAGCAGTTCTTC
14	TRBV4-2	TRBJ2-5	-	-	CASSQRQYQETQYF	TGTGCCAGCAGCCAAAGACAGTACCAAGAGACCCAGTACTTC
15	TRBV6-5	TRBJ2-7	-	-	CASKKGQGGSYEQYF	TGTGCCAGCAAGAAGGGCCAAGGGGGCTCCTACGAGCAGTACTTC
12	TRBV6-4	TRBJ2-1	-	-	CASSPGLNEQFF	TGTGCCAGCAGTCCAGGGTTAAATGAGCAGTTCTTC
14	TRBV29-1	TRBJ2-7	-	-	CSVAPKLRVHEQYF	TGCAGCGTTGCTCCGAAGCTGAGGGTGCACGAGCAGTACTTC
13	TRBV9	TRBJ2-2	-	-	CASSGTSSRELFF	TGTGCCAGCAGCGGAACTAGTTCCCGGGAGCTGTTTTTT
17	TRBV7-3	TRBJ1-3	TRBD1	-	CASSSYPQGAGGNTIYF	TGTGCCAGCAGCTCGTATCCACAGGGGGCGGGAGGAAACACCATATATTTT
15	TRBV19	TRBJ2-1	TRBD2	-	CASKSGSGVYNEQFF	TGTGCCAGTAAATCGGGTAGCGGGGTCTACAATGAGCAGTTCTTC
12	TRBV5-4	TRBJ2-7	-	-	CASSLFSYEQYF	TGTGCCAGCAGCTTGTTTAGTTACGAGCAGTACTTC
15	TRBV7-6	TRBJ1-1	-	-	CASSPRLTGNTEAFF	TGTGCCAGCAGCCCCCGACTTACGGGGAACACTGAAGCTTTCTTT
14	TRBV30	TRBJ2-5	TRBD1	-	CAWSGTGLSETQYF	TGTGCCTGGAGTGGGACAGGGCTTTCAGAGACCCAGTACTTC
15	TRBV28	TRBJ2-7	TRBD1	-	CASSWGQGMVYEQYF	TGTGCCAGCAGTTGGGGACAGGGGATGGTCTACGAGCAGTACTTC
17	TRBV4-1	TRBJ2-3	-	-	CASSQDQGLAGSDTQYF	TGCGCCAGCAGCCAAGATCAGGGGCTAGCCGGGTCAGATACGCAGTATTTT
14	TRBV25-1	TRBJ1-2	-	-	CASRGTAGTHGYTF	TGTGCCAGCAGGGGGACTGCGGGGACCCATGGCTACACCTTC
14	TRBV27	TRBJ2-5	TRBD2	once	CASSLRTSQETQYF	TGTGCCAGCAGTTTACGGACTAGTCAAGAGACCCAGTACTTC
17	TRBV5-1	TRBJ2-7	-	few	CASSFLNSGARNDEQYF	TGCGCCAGCAGCTTCCTAAACTCAGGGGCAAGAAACGACGAGCAGTACTTC
17	TRBV7-8	TRBJ2-3	TRBD2	-	CASSARERGRITDTQYF	TGTGCCAGCAGCGCGAGGGAGCGGGGCCGGATAACAGATACGCAGTATTTT
15	TRBV6-5	TRBJ2-5	TRBD2	few	CASSYGGGAVETQYF	TGTGCCAGCAGTTACGGCGGGGGGGCCGTGGAGACCCAGTACTTC
14	TRBV7-2	TRBJ2-1	TRBD2	-	CASSLGAASGEQFF	TGTGCCAGCAGCTTAGGGGCCGCTAGCGGGGAACAGTTCTTC
17	TRBV7-2	TRBJ2-1	-	-	CASSLGGGLAGYNEQFF	TGTGCCAGCAGCTTAGGAGGGGGCCTAGCGGGTTACAATGAGCAGTTCTTC